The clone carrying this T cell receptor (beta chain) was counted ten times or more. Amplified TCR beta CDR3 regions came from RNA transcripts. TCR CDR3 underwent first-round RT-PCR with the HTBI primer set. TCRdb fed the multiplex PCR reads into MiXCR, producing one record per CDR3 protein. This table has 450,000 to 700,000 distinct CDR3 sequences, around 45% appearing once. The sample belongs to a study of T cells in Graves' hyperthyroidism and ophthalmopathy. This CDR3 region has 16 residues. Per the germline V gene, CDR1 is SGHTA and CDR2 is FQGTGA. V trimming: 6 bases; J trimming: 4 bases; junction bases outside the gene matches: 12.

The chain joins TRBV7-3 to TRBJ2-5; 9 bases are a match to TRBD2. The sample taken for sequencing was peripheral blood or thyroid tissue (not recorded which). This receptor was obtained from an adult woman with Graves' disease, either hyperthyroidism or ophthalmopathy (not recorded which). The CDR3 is CASSPDLAGDIETQYF. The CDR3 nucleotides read TGTGCCAGCAGTCCCGATTTAGCGGGAGATATAGAGACCCAGTACTTC.